This entry describes one TCR beta chain. The source of the sample is a study of blood T cell repertoires in COVID-19. Study summary: Samples came from the United States, Italy and Spain, spanning acute and convalescent COVID-19. The cDNA or gDNA used as material had been derived from T cells, B-cell-depleted T cells, or PBMCs.

As processed by the authors: From reference gene primer amplification, estimates of nucleated cell counts were derived. The assay was immunoSEQ multiplex PCR, and TCRdb's table has in-frame clones only and misses some. V, J and clone size are taken as reported in that table, and D and trimming were inferred from the DNA itself. The table lists around 220,000 clones, roughly nine tenths of them singletons. There are 18 residues in the CDR3. Sequencing was performed on peripheral blood. The origin of this receptor is a woman aged 50 to 60 with acute or convalescent COVID-19. This chain connects TRBV1 to TRBJ2-7; TRBD2 is the table's D call, not checked against the DNA. TRBV1 is marked as a pseudogene. This CDR3 reads CTSSQDLMAGGPNYEQYF. DNA of the CDR3: TGCACCAGCAGCCAAGATTTGATGGCGGGAGGGCCTAATTACGAGCAGTACTTC.